The rows below give T cell receptor beta chains drawn from one sample of a study of T cell responses to AZD1222 COVID-19 vaccine. Clones were read by immunoSEQ multiplex PCR, and TCRdb kept only the in-frame ones, dropping some. The sample shows roughly 160,000 clones, about 91% of them seen only once. The sequenced sample was peripheral blood, obtained on day 0 of MenACWY control vaccination. The receptors were gathered from an adult in good health. Each CDR3 is given with its conserved first and last residue. D genes are given only for firm matches. Clone size is not always given. Where it is, it says once, few, many or a class for expanded clones.

V,size,D,J,CDR3,DNA
TRBV6-1,few,.,TRBJ1-2,CASSEYGANYGYTF,TGTGCCAGCAGTGAATACGGCGCTAACTATGGCTACACCTTC
TRBV11-2,.,.,TRBJ2-1,CASSPGGGPLNEQFF,TGTGCCAGCAGCCCTGGGGGGGGGCCCTTAAATGAGCAGTTCTTC
TRBV19,.,TRBD1,TRBJ2-5,CASSTRGQGAQETQYF,TGTGCCAGTAGTACCAGAGGACAGGGGGCCCAAGAGACCCAGTACTTC
TRBV5-1,.,.,TRBJ1-2,CASSFGNYGYTF,TGCGCCAGCAGCTTTGGGAACTATGGCTACACCTTC
TRBV5-1,.,.,TRBJ1-2,CASSSSGRYGYTF,TGCGCCAGCAGCTCCTCCGGCCGGTATGGCTACACCTTC
TRBV11-2,.,.,TRBJ2-1,CATNRGRSYNEQFF,TGTGCCACCAACAGAGGCAGGTCCTACAATGAGCAGTTCTTC
TRBV5-1,once,.,TRBJ2-7,CASSYGQLQYF,TGCGCCAGCAGCTACGGACAGCTTCAGTACTTC
TRBV6-2/TRBV6-3,.,.,TRBJ2-7,CASSYLGLRGSEQYF,TGTGCCAGCAGTTACCTGGGCCTCCGGGGCAGCGAGCAGTACTTC
TRBV2,.,.,TRBJ1-2,CASTRSSFNYGYTF,TGTGCCAGCACTAGGTCCAGCTTTAACTATGGCTACACCTTC
TRBV4-3,.,.,TRBJ2-7,CASSQAVSYEQYF,TGCGCCAGCAGCCAAGCAGTCTCCTACGAGCAGTACTTC
TRBV9,.,.,TRBJ1-4,CASSVAVQDEKLFF,TGTGCCAGCAGCGTAGCTGTGCAGGACGAAAAACTGTTTTTT
TRBV27,.,TRBD2,TRBJ2-1,CASSLSVVSSGINEQFF,TGTGCCAGCAGTTTATCGGTCGTGTCTAGCGGGATCAATGAGCAGTTCTTC
TRBV7-6,once,TRBD2,TRBJ2-7,CASSLRLAGGAYEQYF,TGTGCCAGCAGCTTACGACTAGCGGGGGGGGCCTACGAGCAGTACTTC
TRBV19,.,.,TRBJ2-6,CASSVDSSGANVLTF,TGTGCCAGTAGTGTCGATTCCTCTGGGGCCAACGTCCTGACTTTC
TRBV7-2,.,.,TRBJ2-7,CASSLVGGPSYEQYF,TGTGCCAGCAGCTTAGTTGGGGGACCCTCCTACGAGCAGTACTTC